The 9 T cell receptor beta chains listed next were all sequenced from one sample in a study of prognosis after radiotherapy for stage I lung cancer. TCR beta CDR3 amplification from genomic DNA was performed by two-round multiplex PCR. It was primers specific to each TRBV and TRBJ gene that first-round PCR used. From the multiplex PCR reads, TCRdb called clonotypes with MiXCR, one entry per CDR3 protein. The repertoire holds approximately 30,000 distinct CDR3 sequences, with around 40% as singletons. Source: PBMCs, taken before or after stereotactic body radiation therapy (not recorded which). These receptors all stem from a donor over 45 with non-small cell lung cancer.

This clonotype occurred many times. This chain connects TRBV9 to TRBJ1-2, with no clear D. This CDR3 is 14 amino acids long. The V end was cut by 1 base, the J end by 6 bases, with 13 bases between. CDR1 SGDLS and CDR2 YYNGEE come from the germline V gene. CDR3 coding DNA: TGTGCCAGCAGCGTAAATGAGGGCGCAAATGGCTACACCTTC. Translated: CASSVNEGANGYTF.

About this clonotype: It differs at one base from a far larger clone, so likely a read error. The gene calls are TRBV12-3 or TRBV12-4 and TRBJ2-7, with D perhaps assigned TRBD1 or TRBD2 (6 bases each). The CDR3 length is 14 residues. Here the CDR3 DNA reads TGTGCCAGCAGCCTAGTGAGGGGCGGGACATCCATGACTTTC. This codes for CASSLVRGGTSMTF.

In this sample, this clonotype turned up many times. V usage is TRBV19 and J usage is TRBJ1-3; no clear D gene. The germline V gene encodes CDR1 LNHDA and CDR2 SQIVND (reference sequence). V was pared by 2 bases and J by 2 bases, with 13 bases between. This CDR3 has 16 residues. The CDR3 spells CASSILQSVPGNTIYF. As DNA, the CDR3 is TGTGCCAGTAGTATACTACAAAGCGTCCCTGGAAACACCATATATTTT. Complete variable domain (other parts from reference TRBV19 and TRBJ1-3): DGGITQSPKYLFRKEGQNVTLSCEQNLNHDAMYWYRQDPGQGLRLIYYSQIVNDFQKGDIAEGYSVSREKKESFPLTVTSAQKNPTAFYLCASSILQSVPGNTIYFGEGSWLTVV.

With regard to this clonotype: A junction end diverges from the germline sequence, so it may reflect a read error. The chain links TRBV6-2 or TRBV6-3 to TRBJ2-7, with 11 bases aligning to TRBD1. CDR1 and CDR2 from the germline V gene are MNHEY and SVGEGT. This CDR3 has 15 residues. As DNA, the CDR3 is TGTACCAGCACCGGCACACCGGGACAGGGGGGCGAGCAGTACTTC. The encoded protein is CTSTGTPGQGGEQYF.

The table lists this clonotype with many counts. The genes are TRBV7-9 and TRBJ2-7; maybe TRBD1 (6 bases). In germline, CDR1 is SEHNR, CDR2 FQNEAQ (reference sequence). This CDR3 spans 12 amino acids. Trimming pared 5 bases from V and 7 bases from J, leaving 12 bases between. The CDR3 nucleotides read TGTGCCAGCAGCACGACAGGAGAAGAGCAGTACTTC. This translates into CASSTTGEEQYF.

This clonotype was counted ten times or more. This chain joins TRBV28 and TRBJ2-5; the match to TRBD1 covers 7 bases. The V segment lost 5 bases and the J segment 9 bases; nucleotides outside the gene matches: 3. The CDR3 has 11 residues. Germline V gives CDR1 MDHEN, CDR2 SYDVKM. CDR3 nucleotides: TGTGCCAGCAGTGACAGGGCCGCCCAGTACTTC. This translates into CASSDRAAQYF. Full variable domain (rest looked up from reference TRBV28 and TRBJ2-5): DVKVTQSSRYLVKRTGEKVFLECVQDMDHENMFWYRQDPGLGLRLIYFSYDVKMKEKGDIPEGYSVSREKKERFSLILESASTNQTSMYLCASSDRAAQYFGPGTRLLVL.

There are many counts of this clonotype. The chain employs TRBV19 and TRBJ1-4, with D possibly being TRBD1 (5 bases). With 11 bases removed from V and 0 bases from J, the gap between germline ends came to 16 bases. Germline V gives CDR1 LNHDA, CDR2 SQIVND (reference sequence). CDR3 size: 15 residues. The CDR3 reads CACGTGTATNEKLFF. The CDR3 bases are TGTGCCTGCGGTACGGGGACTGCAACTAATGAAAAACTGTTTTTT. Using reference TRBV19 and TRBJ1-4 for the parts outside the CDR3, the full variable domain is DGGITQSPKYLFRKEGQNVTLSCEQNLNHDAMYWYRQDPGQGLRLIYYSQIVNDFQKGDIAEGYSVSREKKESFPLTVTSAQKNPTAFYLCACGTGTATNEKLFFGSGTQLSVL.

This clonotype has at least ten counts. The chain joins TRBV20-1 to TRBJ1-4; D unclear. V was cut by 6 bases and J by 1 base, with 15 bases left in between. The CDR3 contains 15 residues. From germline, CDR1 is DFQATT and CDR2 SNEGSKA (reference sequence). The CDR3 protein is CSATPQTGTNEKLFF. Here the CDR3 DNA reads TGCAGTGCCACCCCCCAAACGGGAACTAATGAAAAACTGTTTTTT.

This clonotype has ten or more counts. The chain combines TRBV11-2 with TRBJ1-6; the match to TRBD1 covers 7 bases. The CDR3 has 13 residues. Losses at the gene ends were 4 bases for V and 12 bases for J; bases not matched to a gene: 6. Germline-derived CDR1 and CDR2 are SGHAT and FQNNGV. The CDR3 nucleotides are TGTGCCAGCAGCTCAGGACAGGAAGGACCCCTCCACTTT. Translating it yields CASSSGQEGPLHF.